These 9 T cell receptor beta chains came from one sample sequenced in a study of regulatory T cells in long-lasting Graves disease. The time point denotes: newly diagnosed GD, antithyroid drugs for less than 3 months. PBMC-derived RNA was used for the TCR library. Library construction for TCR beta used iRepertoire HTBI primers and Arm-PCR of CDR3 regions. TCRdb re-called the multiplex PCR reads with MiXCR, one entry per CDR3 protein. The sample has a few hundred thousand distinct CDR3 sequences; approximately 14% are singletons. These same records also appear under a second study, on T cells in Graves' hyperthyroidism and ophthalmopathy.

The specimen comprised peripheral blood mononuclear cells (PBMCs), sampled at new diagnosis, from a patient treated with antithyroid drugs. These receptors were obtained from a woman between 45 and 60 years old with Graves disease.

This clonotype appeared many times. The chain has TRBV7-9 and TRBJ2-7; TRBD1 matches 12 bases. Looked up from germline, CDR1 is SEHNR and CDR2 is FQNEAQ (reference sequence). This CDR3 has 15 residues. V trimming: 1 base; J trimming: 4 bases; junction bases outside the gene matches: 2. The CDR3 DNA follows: TGTGCCAGCAGCTTAGGGGACAGGGGGCTGTACGAGCAGTACTTC. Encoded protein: CASSLGDRGLYEQYF. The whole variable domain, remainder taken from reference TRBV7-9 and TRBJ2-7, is DTGVSQNPRHKITKRGQNVTFRCDPISEHNRLYWYRQTLGQGPEFLTYFQNEAQLEKSRLLSDRFSAERPKGSFSTLEIQRTEQGDSAMYLCASSLGDRGLYEQYFGPGTRLTVT.

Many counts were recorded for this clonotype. The CDR3 protein is CASSAQGFYEQYF. Here the CDR3 DNA reads TGTGCCAGCAGTGCCCAGGGATTCTACGAGCAGTACTTC. The chain carries TRBV2 and TRBJ2-7; weak D call: TRBD1 (5 bases). This CDR3 is built from 13 residues. The germline CDR1 and CDR2 sequences are SNHLY and FYNNEI. V was cut by 4 bases and J by 3 bases, with 10 bases left in between.

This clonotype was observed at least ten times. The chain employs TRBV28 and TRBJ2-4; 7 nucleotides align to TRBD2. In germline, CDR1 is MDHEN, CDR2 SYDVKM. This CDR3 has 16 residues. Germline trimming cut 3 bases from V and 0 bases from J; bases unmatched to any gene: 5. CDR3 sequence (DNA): TGTGCCAGCAGTTTCTCGGTAGCGGGAGCCAAAAACATTCAGTACTTC. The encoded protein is CASSFSVAGAKNIQYF.

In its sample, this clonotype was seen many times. CDR3 loop: CSARRWLADVYNEQFF. The DNA of the CDR3 is TGCAGTGCTAGAAGATGGCTCGCAGACGTATACAATGAGCAGTTCTTC. This chain joins TRBV20-1 and TRBJ2-1; D not certain. V dropped 2 bases and J dropped 4 bases, with 18 bases sitting between them. This CDR3 is built from 16 residues. CDR1 and CDR2 (germline): DFQATT, SNEGSKA (reference sequence).

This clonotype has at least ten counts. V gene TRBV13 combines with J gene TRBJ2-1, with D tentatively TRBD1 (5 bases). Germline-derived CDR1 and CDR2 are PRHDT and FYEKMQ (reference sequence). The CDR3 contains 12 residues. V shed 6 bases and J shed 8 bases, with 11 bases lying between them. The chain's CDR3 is CASRLQVDEQFF. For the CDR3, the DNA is TGTGCCAGCAGATTACAGGTCGATGAGCAGTTCTTC.

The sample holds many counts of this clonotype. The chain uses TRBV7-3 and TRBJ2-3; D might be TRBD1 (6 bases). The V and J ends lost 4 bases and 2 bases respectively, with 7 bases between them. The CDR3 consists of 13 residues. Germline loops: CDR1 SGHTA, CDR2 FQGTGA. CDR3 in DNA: TGTGCCAGCAGCTACAGGGACACAGATACGCAGTATTTT. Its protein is CASSYRDTDTQYF. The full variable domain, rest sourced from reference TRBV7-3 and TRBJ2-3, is GAGVSQTPSNKVTEKGKYVELRCDPISGHTALYWYRQSLGQGPEFLIYFQGTGAADDSGLPNDRFFAVRPEGSVSTLKIQRTERGDSAVYLCASSYRDTDTQYFGPGTRLTVL.

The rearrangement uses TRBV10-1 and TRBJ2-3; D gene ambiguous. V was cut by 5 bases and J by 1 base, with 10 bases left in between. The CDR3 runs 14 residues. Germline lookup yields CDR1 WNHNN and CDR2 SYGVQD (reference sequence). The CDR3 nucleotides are TGCGCCAGCAGTATAACCCAGGGCACAGATACGCAGTATTTT. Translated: CASSITQGTDTQYF.

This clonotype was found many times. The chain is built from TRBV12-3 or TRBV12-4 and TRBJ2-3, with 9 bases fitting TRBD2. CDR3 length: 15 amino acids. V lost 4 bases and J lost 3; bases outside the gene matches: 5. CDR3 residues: CASSWVSGSTDTQYF. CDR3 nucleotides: TGTGCCAGCAGTTGGGTTAGCGGGAGTACAGATACGCAGTATTTT.

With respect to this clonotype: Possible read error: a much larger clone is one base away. The CDR3: CASSLDWNIGELFF. For the CDR3, the DNA is TGTGCCAGCAGCTTAGACTGGAACATCGGGGAGCTGTTTTTT. The rearrangement uses TRBV11-2 and TRBJ2-2, with unresolved D. The germline CDR1 and CDR2 sequences are SGHAT and FQNNGV. CDR3 length: 14 amino acids.